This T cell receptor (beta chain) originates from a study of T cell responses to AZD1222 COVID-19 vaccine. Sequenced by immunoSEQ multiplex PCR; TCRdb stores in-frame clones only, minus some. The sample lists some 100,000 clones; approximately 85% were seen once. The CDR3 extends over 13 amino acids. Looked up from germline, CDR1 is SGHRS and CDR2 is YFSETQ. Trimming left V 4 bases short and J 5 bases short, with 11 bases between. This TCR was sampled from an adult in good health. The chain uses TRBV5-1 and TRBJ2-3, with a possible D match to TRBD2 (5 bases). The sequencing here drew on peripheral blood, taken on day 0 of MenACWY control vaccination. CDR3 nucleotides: TGCGCCAGCAGCCCGGAGGTTAGAGATACGCAGTATTTT. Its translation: CASSPEVRDTQYF.